This record looks at one TCR beta chain sequence and its context. No antigen is known for it. The CDR3 has 15 residues. With V trimmed by 4 bases and J by 8 bases, 11 bases remained unmatched. Germline lookup yields CDR1 SGHTS and CDR2 YDEGEE. These data originate in a study of T cell responses to AZD1222 COVID-19 vaccine. Study-level results: The number of AZD1222 recipients seropositive at baseline was only five or six. In a largely white British group with more females than males, clonal diversity was possibly underestimated.

Measured with immunoSEQ multiplex PCR; TCRdb has only the in-frame clones, and not every one. The sample comprises 150,000 to 200,000 clones, approximately 90% of which are singletons, and approximately 2% rests with the top ten. Sequenced here: peripheral blood, sampled on day 0 of AZD1222 vaccination. This TCR derives from an adult in good health. The chain is built from TRBV5-8 and TRBJ1-5; 8 bases match TRBD1. As DNA, the CDR3 is TGTGCCAGCAGCGCACCCGGGACAGGCAGAAAGCCCCAGCATTTT. This codes for CASSAPGTGRKPQHF.